The rows below give T cell receptor beta chains drawn from one sample of a study of cytomegalovirus exposure and HLA in healthy donors. Sequencing was performed with immunoSEQ multiplex PCR; in TCRdb, only in-frame clones are kept and a portion is missing. The sample has some 120,000 clones, 55% to 75% seen once; the top ten hold less than 2%. Sequenced input: PBMCs. The receptors shown here come from a man aged 30 to 45 in good health and CMV-seropositive. CDR3s include the opening cysteine and the closing phenylalanine or tryptophan. The D gene is left open where the match is weak. Only some rows state a clone size, as once, few, many or a class for expanded clones.

d_gene	v_gene	abundance	j_gene	CDR3aa	CDR3nt
.	TRBV14	.	TRBJ2-1	CASSQWLEDEQFF	TGTGCCAGCAGCCAATGGCTTGAGGATGAGCAGTTCTTC
TRBD1	TRBV11-3	.	TRBJ2-1	CASSRDRVNEQFF	TGTGCCAGCAGCCGCGACAGGGTCAATGAGCAGTTCTTC
.	TRBV15	.	TRBJ2-3	CATSRDGQPTDTQYF	TGTGCCACCAGCAGAGATGGGCAGCCCACAGATACGCAGTATTTT
.	TRBV19	.	TRBJ2-2	CASIWRGDQAGELFF	TGTGCCAGTATATGGAGAGGAGATCAAGCCGGGGAGCTGTTTTTT
TRBD2	TRBV5-1	.	TRBJ2-3	CASSRGTSGHTDTQYF	TGCGCCAGCAGCAGAGGGACTAGCGGGCACACAGATACGCAGTATTTT
TRBD2	TRBV2	.	TRBJ2-1	CASSPLGTSLTDEQFF	TGTGCCAGCAGCCCCCTGGGGACTAGCTTGACGGATGAGCAGTTCTTC
.	TRBV7-2	few	TRBJ2-7	CASSLRDSKLYEQYF	TGTGCCAGCAGTCTAAGAGACAGTAAGTTGTACGAGCAGTACTTC
.	TRBV27	.	TRBJ1-2	CASRGGGAGYTF	TGTGCCAGCCGGGGGGGAGGGGCTGGCTACACCTTC
TRBD2	TRBV6-1	.	TRBJ2-7	CASSENPLAGRERYF	TGTGCCAGCAGTGAAAATCCGCTAGCGGGACGGGAGCGGTACTTC
TRBD2	TRBV5-1	.	TRBJ2-1	CASSEWGSGLAYNEQFF	TGCGCCAGCAGCGAGTGGGGTAGCGGGCTGGCCTACAATGAGCAGTTCTTC
.	TRBV2	.	TRBJ2-6	CASSDRVSGANVLTF	TGTGCCAGCAGTGACAGGGTCTCTGGGGCCAACGTCCTGACTTTC
TRBD1	TRBV5-1	.	TRBJ2-7	CASSSRDSDYEQYF	TGCGCCAGCAGCTCCCGGGACAGCGACTACGAGCAGTACTTC
TRBD1	TRBV11-1	few	TRBJ1-1	CASNPDRVDGTEAFF	TGTGCCAGCAACCCCGACAGGGTTGATGGTACTGAAGCTTTCTTT
TRBD2	TRBV29-1	once	TRBJ2-1	CSVEDLQGTSGSYNEQFF	TGCAGCGTTGAAGATCTTCAGGGGACTAGCGGGAGTTACAATGAGCAGTTCTTC
.	TRBV6-5	.	TRBJ2-7	CASSYFSGGISYEQYF	TGTGCCAGCAGTTACTTCAGTGGCGGGATCTCCTACGAGCAGTACTTC
.	TRBV5-1	.	TRBJ1-2	CASSLFQGRRAYGYTF	TGCGCCAGCAGCTTGTTCCAGGGAAGAAGAGCCTATGGCTACACCTTC
.	TRBV7-9	.	TRBJ1-1	CASSWGDTEAFF	TGTGCCAGCAGCTGGGGGGACACTGAAGCTTTCTTT
.	TRBV4-1	.	TRBJ2-1	CASSQAGSGPGNEQFF	TGCGCCAGCAGCCAAGCAGGGAGCGGGCCGGGCAATGAGCAGTTCTTC
TRBD2	TRBV7-9	.	TRBJ2-3	CASRGTSGSHPPTDTQYF	TGTGCCAGCAGGGGGACTAGCGGGAGCCACCCCCCCACAGATACGCAGTATTTT
TRBD2	TRBV9	few	TRBJ2-7	CASSVGAGAGYEQYF	TGTGCCAGCAGCGTAGGTGCGGGAGCGGGGTACGAGCAGTACTTC
.	TRBV5-1	.	TRBJ2-2	CASSPLEMNTGELFF	TGCGCCAGCAGCCCCCTAGAGATGAACACCGGGGAGCTGTTTTTT
.	TRBV7-2	.	TRBJ2-5	CASSLVNSRETQYF	TGTGCCAGCAGTCTTGTCAACAGCAGGGAGACCCAGTACTTC
TRBD2	TRBV4-2	.	TRBJ2-1	CASSQLGLASNEQFF	TGTGCCAGCAGCCAACTTGGACTAGCGTCTAATGAGCAGTTCTTC
TRBD1	TRBV6-5	.	TRBJ1-2	CASTPGRTGAYGYTF	TGTGCCAGCACCCCGGGTAGGACAGGCGCCTATGGCTACACCTTC
.	TRBV4-2	.	TRBJ2-7	CASSQVIRGRAVYEQYF	TGTGCCAGCAGCCAAGTGATTAGGGGGAGGGCCGTCTACGAGCAGTACTTC
TRBD1	TRBV7-9	.	TRBJ2-5	CASSPPDRYQETQYF	TGTGCCAGCAGCCCCCCGGACAGGTACCAAGAGACCCAGTACTTC
.	TRBV4-3	.	TRBJ2-5	CASSQDGGETQYF	TGCGCCAGCAGCCAAGATGGGGGGGAGACCCAGTACTTC
.	TRBV5-1	.	TRBJ2-7	CASSPTGNTVSYEQYF	TGCGCCAGCAGCCCTACCGGGAATACAGTCTCCTACGAGCAGTACTTC
.	TRBV6-5	.	TRBJ2-3	CASSSLRDPDTQYF	TGTGCCAGCAGTTCCTTGCGGGATCCAGATACGCAGTATTTT
.	TRBV11-2	.	TRBJ2-2	CASSLDADTGELFF	TGTGCCAGCAGCTTAGATGCAGACACCGGGGAGCTGTTTTTT
.	TRBV15	.	TRBJ2-3	CATSARGFTDTQYF	TGTGCCACCAGCGCGAGGGGGTTCACAGATACGCAGTATTTT
.	TRBV30	once	TRBJ2-5	CAWITVQETQYF	TGTGCCTGGATTACAGTACAAGAGACCCAGTACTTC
TRBD2	TRBV4-1	.	TRBJ2-5	CASSQAQREETQYF	TGCGCCAGCAGCCAAGCACAGCGGGAGGAGACCCAGTACTTC
.	TRBV4-2	few	TRBJ1-4	CASSQDLVRGGDEKLFF	TGTGCCAGCAGCCAAGATCTTGTGAGGGGGGGAGATGAAAAACTGTTTTTT
.	TRBV20-1	.	TRBJ2-7	CSARQFYEQYF	TGCAGTGCTAGACAGTTCTACGAGCAGTACTTC
TRBD2	TRBV7-3	.	TRBJ2-2	CASSWGLAGGNTGELFF	TGTGCCAGCAGCTGGGGACTAGCGGGAGGCAACACCGGGGAGCTGTTTTTT
.	TRBV12-5	few	TRBJ2-4	CASGLVPRGGDKNIQYF	TGTGCTAGTGGTTTGGTACCGCGAGGGGGGGACAAAAACATTCAGTACTTC
.	TRBV19	.	TRBJ1-5	CASSIDMGAQPQHF	TGTGCCAGTAGTATAGATATGGGGGCTCAGCCCCAGCATTTT
.	TRBV7-8	.	TRBJ1-5	CASSLSPWGGQPQHF	TGTGCCAGCAGCTTATCGCCTTGGGGGGGGCAGCCCCAGCATTTT
.	TRBV7-2	.	TRBJ1-1	CASSLAGREAFF	TGTGCCAGCAGCTTAGCGGGGCGTGAAGCTTTCTTT
.	TRBV13	once	TRBJ1-1	CASSSYLAEPEAFF	TGTGCCAGCAGCTCCTACCTGGCGGAACCTGAAGCTTTCTTT
.	TRBV5-8	once	TRBJ2-5	CASSLVCQETQYF	TGTGCCAGCAGCTTGGTATGCCAAGAGACCCAGTACTTC
TRBD1	TRBV18	.	TRBJ2-2	CASPTGGVTGELFF	TGTGCCAGCCCTACAGGGGGCGTCACCGGGGAGCTGTTTTTT
TRBD1	TRBV7-9	.	TRBJ1-2	CASSLERTGDGYTF	TGTGCCAGCAGCTTAGAACGGACAGGGGATGGCTACACCTTC
.	TRBV2	.	TRBJ2-6	CASSEITGLPFPGANVLTF	TGTGCCAGCAGTGAGATAACAGGGTTACCCTTTCCGGGGGCCAACGTCCTGACTTTC
.	TRBV9	.	TRBJ2-1	CASSASGTLYNEQFF	TGTGCCAGCAGCGCTTCCGGTACTTTATACAATGAGCAGTTCTTC
TRBD1	TRBV19	.	TRBJ1-4	CASSTGQGREKLFF	TGTGCCAGTAGTACGGGACAGGGTCGCGAAAAACTGTTTTTT
TRBD2	TRBV5-4	.	TRBJ2-3	CASSSFVAGESTDTQYF	TGTGCCAGCAGCTCCTTCGTAGCGGGAGAAAGCACAGATACGCAGTATTTT
.	TRBV5-1	.	TRBJ2-5	CASSLVSRDGETQYF	TGCGCCAGCAGCTTGGTGTCGAGAGATGGAGAGACCCAGTACTTC
TRBD1	TRBV5-1	.	TRBJ2-7	CASSLVSGQDYEQYF	TGCGCCAGCAGCTTGGTTTCGGGACAGGATTACGAGCAGTACTTC
.	TRBV25-1	once	TRBJ1-1	CASSEVAGGMNTEAFF	TGTGCCAGCAGTGAAGTAGCCGGGGGGATGAACACTGAAGCTTTCTTT
.	TRBV19	few	TRBJ2-7	CASSPQGYEQYF	TGTGCCAGTAGTCCACAGGGCTACGAGCAGTACTTC